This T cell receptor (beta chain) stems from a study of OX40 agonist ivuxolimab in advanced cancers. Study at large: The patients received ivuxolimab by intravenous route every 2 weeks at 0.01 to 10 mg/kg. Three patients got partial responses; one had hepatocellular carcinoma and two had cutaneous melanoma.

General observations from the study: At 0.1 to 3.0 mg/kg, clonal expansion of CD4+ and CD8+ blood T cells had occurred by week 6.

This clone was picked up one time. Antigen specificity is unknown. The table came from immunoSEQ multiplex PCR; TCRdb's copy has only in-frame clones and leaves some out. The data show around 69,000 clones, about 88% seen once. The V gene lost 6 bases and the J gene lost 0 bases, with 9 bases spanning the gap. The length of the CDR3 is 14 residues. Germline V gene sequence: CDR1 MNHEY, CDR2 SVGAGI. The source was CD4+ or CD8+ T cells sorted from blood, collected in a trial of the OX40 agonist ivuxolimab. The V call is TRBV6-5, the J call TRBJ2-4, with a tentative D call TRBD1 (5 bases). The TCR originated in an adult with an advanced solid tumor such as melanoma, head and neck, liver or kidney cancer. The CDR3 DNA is TGTGCCAGCAGCCTGGACACAGCCAAAAACATTCAGTACTTC. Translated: CASSLDTAKNIQYF.